This T cell receptor (beta chain) was sequenced for a study of cytomegalovirus exposure and HLA in healthy donors. The study's findings and limits: Upon later analysis, HLA-associated TCR beta chains proved more clonally expanded than other, equally common chains. Analysis performed later found 16,951 TCR beta sequences associated with HLA alleles at 0.05 false discovery rate.

V was shortened by 0 bases and J by 12 bases, with 15 bases between the two germline ends. Germline V gene sequence: CDR1 LGHNA, CDR2 YNFKEQ. The CDR3 runs to 13 residues. With 60 Vbeta and 13 Jbeta primers, the PCR was carried out. The method was immunoSEQ multiplex PCR; TCRdb's version includes in-frame clones alone and lacks a portion of them. The repertoire has 120,000 or so clones, about 80% of them found once; the top ten carry nearly 9.5%. A note on this clone: As yet, its antigen is unknown.

The V gene is TRBV4-2, the J gene TRBJ2-7, with no clear D. The receptor's source is a woman aged 45-65 years in good health and CMV-seropositive. Sequencing was performed on PBMCs. CDR3 sequence (DNA): TGTGCCAGCAGCCAAGATCGCGGCGCGCAGCGGTACTTC. It is translated as CASSQDRGAQRYF.